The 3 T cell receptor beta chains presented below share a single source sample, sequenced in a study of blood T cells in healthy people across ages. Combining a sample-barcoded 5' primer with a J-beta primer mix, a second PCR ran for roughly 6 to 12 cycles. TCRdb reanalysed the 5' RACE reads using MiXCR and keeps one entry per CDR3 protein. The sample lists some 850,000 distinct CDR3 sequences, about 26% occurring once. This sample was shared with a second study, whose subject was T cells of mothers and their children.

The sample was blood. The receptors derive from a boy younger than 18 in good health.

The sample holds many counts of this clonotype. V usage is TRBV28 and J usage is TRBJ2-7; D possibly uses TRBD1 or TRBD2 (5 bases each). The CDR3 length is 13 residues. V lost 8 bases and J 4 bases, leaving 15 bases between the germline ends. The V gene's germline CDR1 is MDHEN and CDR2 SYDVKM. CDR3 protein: CASVPGRQYEQYF. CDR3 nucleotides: TGTGCCAGCGTCCCGGGACGGCAATACGAGCAGTACTTC. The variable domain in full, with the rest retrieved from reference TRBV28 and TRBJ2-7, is DVKVTQSSRYLVKRTGEKVFLECVQDMDHENMFWYRQDPGLGLRLIYFSYDVKMKEKGDIPEGYSVSREKKERFSLILESASTNQTSMYLCASVPGRQYEQYFGPGTRLTVT.

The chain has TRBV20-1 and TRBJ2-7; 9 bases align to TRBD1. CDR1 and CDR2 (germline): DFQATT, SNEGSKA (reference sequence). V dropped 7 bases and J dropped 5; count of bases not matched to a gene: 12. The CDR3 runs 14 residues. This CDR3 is CSGLEGQGIDEQYF. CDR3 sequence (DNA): TGCAGTGGGCTCGAGGGACAGGGTATTGACGAGCAGTACTTC.

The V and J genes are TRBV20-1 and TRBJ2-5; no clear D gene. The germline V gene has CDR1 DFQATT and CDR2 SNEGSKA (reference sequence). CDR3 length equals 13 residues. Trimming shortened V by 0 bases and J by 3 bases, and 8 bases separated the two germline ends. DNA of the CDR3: TGCAGTGCTAGAGATCCCCTAAAAGAGACCCAGTACTTC. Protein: CSARDPLKETQYF.